A single T cell receptor beta chain is shown here with its context. Only in-frame clones appear in the TCRdb table, and some are missing; sequencing was by immunoSEQ multiplex PCR. The sample has 30,000 or so clones; more than 85% are singletons. These data come from a study of T cell changes during pregnancy in multiple sclerosis. CDR1 and CDR2 (germline): MNHNS, SASEGT. This CDR3 contains 16 residues. Trimming removed 0 bases from V and 3 bases from J, with 9 bases in between. Source: CD4+ T cells from peripheral blood mononuclear cells, taken after pregnancy. The TCR comes from a female donor with multiple sclerosis, enrolled in a pregnancy study. This chain uses TRBV6-1 with TRBJ2-6; unclear D gene. The CDR3 region has the DNA TGTGCCAGCAGTGAAGCGCAGGTTGTTGGGGCCAACGTCCTGACTTTC. It is translated as CASSEAQVVGANVLTF.